This is a list of T cell receptor beta chains from one sample in a study of a mutant IDH1 vaccine in newly diagnosed glioma. These receptors are not linked to any known antigen. The assay was immunoSEQ multiplex PCR, and TCRdb's table has in-frame clones only and misses some. The data hold fewer than 35,000 clones, with around 89% observed a single time. The input for sequencing was PBMCs, taken from a glioma patient whose treatment included an IDH1 peptide vaccine. All receptors come from a man aged 18 to 35 with glioma. CDR3s include the opening cysteine and the closing phenylalanine or tryptophan. The order of the fields is V gene, D gene, clone size, J gene, CDR3 protein, CDR3 DNA. A D gene is named only where the DNA matches it firmly. A clone size is listed for some rows: how often the clone was seen (once, few, many), or a class if it is expanded.

TRBV6-5,-,-,TRBJ2-1,CASSYSAGEAYNEQFF,TGTGCCAGCAGTTACTCGGCAGGGGAGGCCTACAATGAGCAGTTCTTC
TRBV6-6,TRBD1,-,TRBJ1-1,CASSSGQTNTEAFF,TGTGCCAGCAGCTCGGGACAGACGAACACTGAAGCTTTCTTT
TRBV19,-,once,TRBJ1-1,CASSSFDRMTEAFF,TGTGCCAGTAGTAGTTTCGACAGAATGACTGAAGCTTTCTTT
TRBV28,-,-,TRBJ1-5,CASSSPGSGRDQPQHF,TGTGCCAGCAGTTCCCCTGGATCCGGACGGGATCAGCCCCAGCATTTT
TRBV29-1,-,few,TRBJ2-1,CSVAAEPYNEQFF,TGCAGCGTTGCAGCGGAGCCTTACAATGAGCAGTTCTTC
TRBV12-5,-,-,TRBJ2-5,CASGLGAAQETQYF,TGTGCTAGTGGTTTGGGGGCGGCTCAAGAGACCCAGTACTTC
TRBV5-6,-,-,TRBJ2-7,CASRLATAPSSYEQYF,TGTGCCAGCAGACTGGCCACAGCCCCGAGCTCCTACGAGCAGTACTTC
TRBV19,-,-,TRBJ1-6,CASRTASSYNSPLHF,TGTGCCAGTAGGACGGCGAGCTCCTATAATTCACCCCTCCACTTT
TRBV5-4,TRBD2,-,TRBJ2-1,CASSFPTSGSSYNEQFF,TGTGCCAGCAGCTTCCCAACTAGCGGGAGTTCCTACAATGAGCAGTTCTTC
TRBV27,-,-,TRBJ1-5,CASSWAGNQPQHF,TGTGCCAGCAGTTGGGCTGGTAATCAGCCCCAGCATTTT
TRBV4-3,-,-,TRBJ2-3,CASSQRMTGTDTQYF,TGCGCCAGCAGCCAACGTATGACAGGCACAGATACGCAGTATTTT
TRBV27,-,-,TRBJ1-5,CASSFHAVSNQPQHF,TGTGCCAGCAGTTTTCATGCAGTTAGCAATCAGCCCCAGCATTTT
TRBV7-2,TRBD1,-,TRBJ2-6,CASSVTGVNPGANVLTF,TGTGCCAGCAGCGTTACAGGGGTTAACCCTGGGGCCAACGTCCTGACTTTC
TRBV5-4,-,-,TRBJ1-2,CASSQKGGDYGYTF,TGTGCCAGCAGCCAAAAAGGGGGGGACTATGGCTACACCTTC
TRBV5-1,TRBD2,-,TRBJ2-3,CASSLETSGNPDTQYF,TGCGCCAGCAGCTTGGAGACTAGCGGGAACCCAGATACGCAGTATTTT
TRBV29-1,-,-,TRBJ2-3,CSVEDLTDTQYF,TGCAGCGTTGAAGATCTAACAGATACGCAGTATTTT
TRBV6-1,-,-,TRBJ2-1,CASSEAGVEQFF,TGTGCCAGCAGTGAAGCGGGCGTTGAGCAGTTCTTC
TRBV7-9,-,once,TRBJ2-7,CASSLEDSSYEQYF,TGTGCCAGCAGCTTAGAGGATTCCTCCTACGAGCAGTACTTC
TRBV19,-,once,TRBJ1-2,CASSRLTTNYGYTF,TGTGCCAGTAGTCGTCTGACAACTAACTATGGCTACACCTTC
TRBV11-2,-,medium-sized,TRBJ2-7,CASSLVEGGAEQYF,TGTGCCAGCAGCCTTGTCGAGGGGGGCGCCGAGCAGTACTTC
TRBV7-2,-,-,TRBJ1-3,CASSLYGLGNTIYF,TGTGCCAGCAGCTTATATGGCTTGGGAAACACCATATATTTT
TRBV19,-,-,TRBJ1-1,CASRHHNTEAFF,TGTGCCAGTCGACACCACAACACTGAAGCTTTCTTT
TRBV5-4,-,once,TRBJ2-6,CASSLIGRLSGANVLTF,TGTGCCAGCAGCTTGATCGGCAGACTCTCTGGGGCCAACGTCCTGACTTTC
TRBV15,-,-,TRBJ1-4,CATSREQGRGEKLFF,TGTGCCACCAGCAGAGAGCAGGGGCGGGGTGAAAAACTGTTTTTT
TRBV5-8,-,-,TRBJ1-5,CASSLMRGKGNQPQHF,TGTGCCAGCAGCTTGATGAGGGGGAAGGGCAATCAGCCCCAGCATTTT
TRBV28,-,-,TRBJ2-3,CASSPFPGAFSTDTQYF,TGTGCCAGCAGTCCATTCCCGGGAGCGTTTAGCACAGATACGCAGTATTTT
TRBV6-8,-,-,TRBJ2-4,CASSEHREAKNIQYF,TGTGCCAGCAGTGAACACAGGGAAGCCAAAAACATTCAGTACTTC
TRBV5-4,-,-,TRBJ2-7,CASSLGGSWEQYF,TGTGCCAGCAGCTTGGGGGGATCCTGGGAGCAGTACTTC
TRBV2,TRBD1,once,TRBJ2-3,CASRRQGNTDTQYF,TGTGCCAGCAGACGACAGGGAAACACAGATACGCAGTATTTT
TRBV4-3,-,-,TRBJ1-1,CASSQGRRGNTEAFF,TGCGCCAGCAGCCAAGGGAGGCGCGGGAACACTGAAGCTTTCTTT
TRBV6-1,TRBD2,-,TRBJ2-2,CAGEWGTGGTGELFF,TGTGCCGGCGAGTGGGGTACGGGGGGCACCGGGGAGCTGTTTTTT